These 21 T cell receptor beta chains came from one sample sequenced in a study of cytomegalovirus exposure and HLA in healthy donors. Vbeta (60) and Jbeta (13) primers were used in the PCR. TCRdb's table, derived via immunoSEQ multiplex PCR, lists solely in-frame clones and lacks some. In total, the table holds about 58,000 clones. Sequenced material: PBMCs. These receptors were collected from a woman between 18 and 30 years old in good health and CMV-seronegative.

CDR3 coding DNA: TGTGCCACACGACTAGCGCTGAGGAATGAGCAGTTCTTC. It codes for CATRLALRNEQFF. The chain carries TRBV6-5 and TRBJ2-1; 8 bases are shared with TRBD2. There are 13 residues in the CDR3. J gave up 7 bases and V 10 bases, and 9 bases lay outside the gene matches. The germline CDR1 and CDR2 sequences are MNHEY and SVGAGI.

For the CDR3, the DNA is TGTGCCAGCAGCTCTGGGGCCCCGTCGGATGAAAAACTGTTTTTT. It yields the protein CASSSGAPSDEKLFF. The chain employs TRBV5-6 and TRBJ1-4, with D maybe TRBD1 (5 bases). CDR1 and CDR2 from the germline V gene are SGHDT and YYEEEE. V lost 3 bases and J lost 6, with 15 bases in between. The CDR3 contains 15 residues.

The chain couples TRBV2 to TRBJ2-3; 9 bases agree with TRBD1. V shed 6 bases and J 1 base; nucleotides not matched to a gene: 2. CDR1 SNHLY and CDR2 FYNNEI come from the germline V gene. The CDR3 is 14 amino acids. CDR3 amino acids: CASRRDRGTDTQYF. The DNA for the CDR3 is TGTGCCAGCAGAAGGGACAGGGGCACAGATACGCAGTATTTT.

The chain uses TRBV27 and TRBJ2-5; D call uncertain. The end of the DNA fits TRBJ2-7 better, so the J call may be wrong. This CDR3 contains 16 residues. Germline V gene sequence: CDR1 MNHEY, CDR2 SMNVEV (reference sequence). The CDR3 DNA is TGTGCCAGCAGTTCCGATAGTGACGCGGCCTTCTACGAGCAGTACTTC. Residues: CASSSDSDAAFYEQYF.

V gene TRBV10-3 combines with J gene TRBJ2-3, with D tentatively TRBD2 (5 bases). CDR1 is ENHRY and CDR2 is SYGVKD in the germline V gene. V was trimmed by 3 bases and J by 5 bases, leaving 9 bases between them. CDR3 length: 13 amino acids. This CDR3 is CAISEVGGDTQYF. The CDR3 DNA reads as TGTGCCATCAGTGAAGTAGGAGGAGATACGCAGTATTTT.

V and J are TRBV30 and TRBJ2-7, with 7 bases identical to TRBD1. This CDR3 has 15 residues. V shed 0 bases and J 1 base; nucleotides not matched to a gene: 6. Germline CDR1 reads GTSNPN; CDR2 reads SVGIG (reference sequence). The CDR3 here is CAWSVRGGWSYEQYF. In nucleotides, the CDR3 is TGTGCCTGGAGTGTACGAGGGGGCTGGTCCTACGAGCAGTACTTC. Full variable domain (remainder filled in from reference TRBV30 and TRBJ2-7): SQTIHQWPATLVQPVGSPLSLECTVEGTSNPNLYWYRQAAGRGLQLLFYSVGIGQISSEVPQNLSASRPQDRQFILSSKKLLLSDSGFYLCAWSVRGGWSYEQYFGPGTRLTVT.

The rearrangement uses TRBV6-5 and TRBJ1-1; TRBD1 might be the D (5 bases). Germline CDR1 is MNHEY and CDR2 is SVGAGI. The CDR3 runs to 15 residues. Between the trimmed V and J ends, which lost 5 bases and 3 bases, there was a span of 16 bases. Here the CDR3 reads CASSLLTGGDTEAFF. CDR3 coding DNA: TGTGCCAGCAGTCTACTCACAGGAGGGGACACTGAAGCTTTCTTT.

This rearrangement joins TRBV5-6 to TRBJ1-5; D is unclear. The germline gives CDR1 SGHDT, CDR2 YYEEEE. The CDR3 has 14 residues. Deletions cut 2 bases from V and 0 bases from J, with 6 bases between. CDR3 nucleotides: TGTGCCAGCAGCTTACTGGTTAGCAATCAGCCCCAGCATTTT. It specifies CASSLLVSNQPQHF.

Comment on this clone: The sample has other DNA sequences that encode this CDR3 too. The gene calls are TRBV30 and TRBJ1-4; 7 bases are shared with TRBD1. The J segment lost 3 bases and the V segment lost 3 bases, leaving 7 bases of the junction unmatched. This CDR3 comprises 15 residues. Germline lookup yields CDR1 GTSNPN and CDR2 SVGIG (reference sequence). This chain's CDR3 is CAWSQSGQPNEKLFF. In nucleotides, the CDR3 is TGTGCCTGGAGCCAGTCGGGACAGCCTAATGAAAAACTGTTTTTT.

The rearrangement links TRBV5-8 to TRBJ2-4; D is unresolved. V was shortened by 5 bases and J by 13 bases, with 10 bases between the two germline ends. The CDR3 consists of 10 residues. CDR1 and CDR2 (germline): SGHTS, YDEGEE. CDR3 DNA: TGTGCCAGCAGTAGGCGGATACAGTACTTC. Translation gives CASSRRIQYF.

The gene calls are TRBV6-1 and TRBJ2-1, with TRBD1 matching over 9 bases. Germline V lookup: CDR1 MNHNS, CDR2 SASEGT. V dropped 2 bases and J dropped 3; count of bases not matched to a gene: 2. The CDR3 contains 15 residues. Here the CDR3 DNA reads TGTGCCAGCAGTGAAACGACAGGGGGCTACAATGAGCAGTTCTTC. It is translated as CASSETTGGYNEQFF.

The rearrangement joins TRBV28 to TRBJ2-2; D is unresolved. Trimming removed 2 bases at V and 4 bases at J, with 8 bases between. The CDR3 contains 14 residues. CDR1 is MDHEN, CDR2 SYDVKM, per germline. The CDR3 DNA sequence: TGTGCCAGCAGTTTAATTAGCAGCACCGGGGAGCTGTTTTTT. As protein: CASSLISSTGELFF.

V usage is TRBV11-2 and J usage is TRBJ1-2; D remains unclear. Trimming took off 8 bases at V and 3 bases at J, with 10 bases between the two ends. Per germline, CDR1 SGHAT and CDR2 FQNNGV. The CDR3 covers 12 residues. The CDR3 spells CASGTSDYGYTF. In nucleotides, the CDR3 is TGTGCCAGCGGTACATCAGACTATGGCTACACCTTC.

Written as DNA, the CDR3 is TGTGCCAGTAGTATTAACCCTGGGACAGTTAATTCACCCCTCCACTTT. This translates into CASSINPGTVNSPLHF. The chain links TRBV19 to TRBJ1-6; 7 positions match TRBD1. Germline V CDR1 and CDR2: LNHDA, SQIVND (reference sequence). V lost 3 bases to trimming and J lost 6 bases; unmatched junction nucleotides: 8. This CDR3 spans 16 amino acids.

J is TRBJ2-5 and V is TRBV6-6; D possibly corresponds to TRBD1 (5 bases). Germline V gene lookup returns CDR1 MNHNY and CDR2 SVGAGI (reference sequence). The CDR3 loop spans 16 amino acids. V lost 0 bases and J 2 bases, leaving 13 bases between the germline ends. CDR3 region: CASSYSIGAIQETQYF. CDR3 bases: TGTGCCAGCAGTTACTCGATAGGGGCGATTCAAGAGACCCAGTACTTC.

The chain joins TRBV28 to TRBJ1-4; TRBD1 aligns across 7 bases. The ends lost 3 bases at V and 6 bases at J; junction bases unmatched: 4. Germline V lookup: CDR1 MDHEN, CDR2 SYDVKM. The CDR3 is 14 amino acids. The CDR3 nucleotides read TGTGCCAGCAGTTTTCAGGGGGTCGATGAAAAACTGTTTTTT. This encodes CASSFQGVDEKLFF.

The V gene is TRBV5-4, the J gene TRBJ1-4; possibly TRBD1 for D (6 bases). The CDR3 contains 13 residues. The germline gives CDR1 SGHNT, CDR2 YYREEE (reference sequence). The V end was cut by 4 bases, the J end by 6 bases, with 10 bases between. DNA of the CDR3: TGTGCCAGCAGCAGAAGGACAGATGAAAAACTGTTTTTT. Translating gives CASSRRTDEKLFF.

This chain connects TRBV19 to TRBJ1-5; a possible D gene is TRBD1 (6 bases). The CDR3 is made up of 15 amino acids. In germline, CDR1 is LNHDA, CDR2 SQIVND (reference sequence). Between the trimmed V and J ends, which lost 5 bases and 4 bases, there was a span of 15 bases. CDR3 protein: CASSVDRRRNQPQHF. In nucleotides, the CDR3 is TGTGCCAGTAGTGTCGACAGGCGTCGGAATCAGCCCCAGCATTTT. Complete variable domain (other parts from reference TRBV19 and TRBJ1-5): DGGITQSPKYLFRKEGQNVTLSCEQNLNHDAMYWYRQDPGQGLRLIYYSQIVNDFQKGDIAEGYSVSREKKESFPLTVTSAQKNPTAFYLCASSVDRRRNQPQHFGDGTRLSIL.

This rearrangement joins TRBV6-1 to TRBJ2-3; TRBD2 agrees at 9 bases. There are 15 residues in the CDR3. V dropped 3 bases and J dropped 2; count of bases not matched to a gene: 3. The germline gives CDR1 MNHNS, CDR2 SASEGT. The CDR3 region has the DNA TGTGCCAGCAGTGAGCGGGAGGGCCCCACAGATACGCAGTATTTT. This encodes CASSEREGPTDTQYF.

The V call is TRBV19, the J call TRBJ2-4; 9 nucleotides agree with TRBD1. V was clipped by 6 bases and J by 4 bases; unmatched bases: 4. From germline, CDR1 is LNHDA and CDR2 SQIVND (reference sequence). This CDR3 spans 14 amino acids. CDR3 loop: CASRADRGKNIQYF. CDR3 coding DNA: TGTGCCAGTAGGGCCGACAGGGGGAAAAACATTCAGTACTTC.

The chain couples TRBV9 to TRBJ2-5, with TRBD2 matching over 12 bases. CDR3 length: 15 amino acids. Germline assignment: CDR1 SGDLS and CDR2 YYNGEE. The trim removed 4 bases at V and 5 bases at J, leaving 6 bases unmatched. CDR3: CASSTGTSGLETQYF. DNA for the CDR3: TGTGCCAGCAGCACTGGGACTAGCGGGTTGGAGACCCAGTACTTC.